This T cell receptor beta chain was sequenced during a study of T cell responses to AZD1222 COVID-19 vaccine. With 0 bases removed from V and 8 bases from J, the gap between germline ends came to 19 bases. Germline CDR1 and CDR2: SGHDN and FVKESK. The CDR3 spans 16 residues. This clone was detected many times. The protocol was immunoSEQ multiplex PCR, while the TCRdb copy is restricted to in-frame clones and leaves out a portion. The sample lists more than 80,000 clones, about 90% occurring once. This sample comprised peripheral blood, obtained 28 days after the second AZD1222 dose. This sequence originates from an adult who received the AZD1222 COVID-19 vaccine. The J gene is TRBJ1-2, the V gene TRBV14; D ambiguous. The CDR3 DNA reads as TGTGCCAGCAGCCAAGATATCCCGACGGAAACCCTGGGCTACACCTTC. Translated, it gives CASSQDIPTETLGYTF.